Listed here are 24 T cell receptor beta chains from one sample, sequenced in a study of shared clonotypes between healthy human individuals. Naive CD8 cells lacked CD45RO and underwent positive selection for CCR7, leaving out terminally differentiated effector memory CD45RA+ cells. Generated by immunoSEQ multiplex PCR, the TCRdb table keeps only in-frame clones and is missing some. The sample includes 2 million to 2.5 million clones, just over 90% of them seen just once. The specimen was naive CD8+ T cells from PBMCs. The receptors originated from a young man in good health. Some clones in this sample may be carry-over from other donors' samples.

As for this clone: The identical CDR3 is also encoded by other nucleotide sequences in the sample. V gene TRBV27 combines with J gene TRBJ2-7, with 7 bases lining up with TRBD2. V trimming: 6 bases; J trimming: 0 bases; junction bases outside the gene matches: 2. Germline CDR1 is MNHEY and CDR2 is SMNVEV (reference sequence). The CDR3 loop spans 13 amino acids. The CDR3 nucleotides read TGTGCCAGCAGCCTAGCGGACTCCTACGAGCAGTACTTC. This encodes CASSLADSYEQYF.

The chain links TRBV11-3 to TRBJ2-1, with 7 bases fitting TRBD2. In germline, CDR1 is SGHNT, CDR2 YENEEA. There are 11 residues in the CDR3. J gave up 14 bases and V 4 bases, and 5 bases lay outside the gene matches. The CDR3 is CASSYGLEKFF. The CDR3 bases are TGTGCCAGCAGCTATGGACTAGAGAAGTTCTTC.

The chain carries TRBV19 and TRBJ1-1; tentative D call: TRBD1 (5 bases). Germline lookup yields CDR1 LNHDA and CDR2 SQIVND (reference sequence). CDR3 length: 15 amino acids. The germline V and J ends were trimmed by 5 bases and 4 bases, with 17 bases remaining between them. The CDR3: CASSDAGSPGTEAFF. CDR3 bases: TGTGCCAGTAGTGATGCAGGGAGTCCAGGCACTGAAGCTTTCTTT.

This clone has just a few counts. V is TRBV19 and J is TRBJ1-1; D remains ambiguous. The CDR3 spans 14 residues. Trimming took 3 bases from V and 3 from J, leaving 11 bases between them. CDR1 and CDR2 (germline): LNHDA, SQIVND (reference sequence). Here the CDR3 reads CASSIGRRDTEAFF. The CDR3 region has the DNA TGTGCCAGTAGTATCGGGCGCCGGGACACTGAAGCTTTCTTT.

This rearrangement joins TRBV18 to TRBJ2-1; D call uncertain. This CDR3 comprises 14 residues. The V gene's germline CDR1 is KGHSH and CDR2 LQKENI. The V end was cut by 6 bases, the J end by 2 bases, with 11 bases between. This CDR3 reads CASSARPPYNEQFF. The CDR3 DNA reads TGTGCCAGCTCGGCCCGACCCCCCTACAATGAGCAGTTCTTC.

The gene calls are TRBV5-6 and TRBJ2-5; D remains ambiguous. The CDR3 contains 14 residues. The germline V gene has CDR1 SGHDT and CDR2 YYEEEE. The ends were cut back, 3 bases at V and 4 bases at J, with 13 bases in the middle. CDR3 coding DNA: TGTGCCAGCAGCTCCCCAGTCGGTTCAGAGACCCAGTACTTC. It translates to CASSSPVGSETQYF.

This clone showed up just a few times. The chain joins TRBV27 to TRBJ1-2; D is unresolved. Germline CDR1 and CDR2: MNHEY and SMNVEV (reference sequence). Trimming shortened V by 5 bases and J by 8 bases, and 12 bases separated the two germline ends. The CDR3 runs 12 residues. The CDR3 here is CASSGLEGGYTF. The CDR3 DNA sequence: TGTGCCAGCAGTGGCCTGGAAGGGGGCTACACCTTC.

The chain links TRBV7-9 to TRBJ2-1; 10 nucleotides align to TRBD2. Germline values: CDR1 SEHNR, CDR2 FQNEAQ (reference sequence). CDR3 length: 16 amino acids. The V segment lost 5 bases and the J segment 7 bases; nucleotides outside the gene matches: 11. The CDR3 DNA sequence: TGTGCCAGCAGCCCTCTAGCGGGAGAGGTGGGGAATGAGCAGTTCTTC. As protein: CASSPLAGEVGNEQFF.

This chain uses TRBV7-8 with TRBJ2-1; 8 bases agree with TRBD1. Germline V gives CDR1 SGHVS, CDR2 FQNEAQ. The CDR3 contains 16 residues. V shed 2 bases, J shed 7 bases, and the junction held 10 bases outside the gene matches. The CDR3 DNA sequence: TGTGCCAGCAGCTTAATACAGGGGGACATGTGGAATGAGCAGTTCTTC. Its translation: CASSLIQGDMWNEQFF. Together with reference TRBV7-8 and TRBJ2-1, the CDR3 gives the full variable domain: GAGVSQSPRYKVAKRGQDVALRCDPISGHVSLFWYQQALGQGPEFLTYFQNEAQLDKSGLPSDRFFAERPEGSVSTLKIQRTQQEDSAVYLCASSLIQGDMWNEQFFGPGTRLTVL.

Points on this clone: Distinct nucleotide sequences in the sample also encode this CDR3. V is TRBV11-2 and J is TRBJ2-7; 10 nucleotides line up with TRBD1. The CDR3 extends over 15 amino acids. In germline, CDR1 is SGHAT, CDR2 FQNNGV. Trimming took 1 base from V and 2 from J; bases not matched to a gene: 2. DNA for the CDR3: TGTGCCAGCAGCTTAGTCGGGACAGGGGCCTACGAGCAGTACTTC. Protein product: CASSLVGTGAYEQYF.

The V and J genes are TRBV10-3 and TRBJ2-7; 7 positions agree with TRBD2. V gave up 7 bases and J gave up 2 bases; unmatched junction bases: 5. The germline V gene has CDR1 ENHRY and CDR2 SYGVKD. The CDR3 spans 13 residues. The CDR3 loop is CAIMASGTYEQYF. The CDR3, as DNA: TGTGCCATCATGGCTAGCGGTACCTACGAGCAGTACTTC.

This clone was counted only a few times. The rearrangement joins TRBV10-3 to TRBJ1-5; TRBD1 might be the D (6 bases). The V gene lost 4 bases and the J gene lost 5 bases, with 12 bases spanning the gap. Germline V gene data show CDR1 as ENHRY and CDR2 as SYGVKD. The CDR3 is 14 residues long. Here the CDR3 DNA reads TGTGCCATCAGTGGGGGGCCTCCGGATCAGCCCCAGCATTTT. Translation: CAISGGPPDQPQHF.

The rearrangement joins TRBV7-3 to TRBJ1-2, with TRBD1 matching 11 bases. CDR3 length equals 17 residues. Germline V gene data show CDR1 as SGHTA and CDR2 as FQGTGA. The trim removed 0 bases at V and 5 bases at J, leaving 8 bases unmatched. The CDR3 sequence is CASSLTPDRGRPYGYTF. The CDR3 DNA reads TGTGCCAGCAGCTTAACACCGGACAGGGGGCGTCCTTATGGCTACACCTTC.

This clone has a single count. The chain carries TRBV11-3 and TRBJ2-7; 9 bases line up with TRBD1. The V gene's germline CDR1 is SGHNT and CDR2 YENEEA. With 5 bases clipped from V and 6 bases from J, the junction kept 5 bases outside the gene matches. CDR3 size: 13 residues. The CDR3 DNA reads TGTGCCAGCAGCGCCGGGACAGGGAGCGAGCAGTACTTC. Its translation: CASSAGTGSEQYF.

The V gene is TRBV27, the J gene TRBJ2-1; no reliable D call. V shed 0 bases and J shed 11 bases, with 14 bases lying between them. The CDR3 has 14 residues. Per the germline V gene, CDR1 is MNHEY and CDR2 is SMNVEV (reference sequence). CDR3 sequence: CASSLSEPADKQFF. The CDR3 DNA reads TGTGCCAGCAGTTTATCGGAACCCGCCGATAAGCAGTTCTTC.

The chain couples TRBV7-9 to TRBJ2-2; TRBD1 aligns across 7 bases. In germline, CDR1 is SEHNR, CDR2 FQNEAQ (reference sequence). The V and J ends lost 6 bases and 0 bases, in that order; junction bases with no gene match: 7. The CDR3 contains 16 residues. In DNA form, the CDR3 reads TGTGCCAGCAGACGACCAGGACAGGCGAACACCGGGGAGCTGTTTTTT. Translation: CASRRPGQANTGELFF.

As to this clone: Distinct nucleotide sequences in the sample also encode this CDR3. The chain has TRBV7-8 and TRBJ2-7, with D perhaps given as TRBD1 or TRBD2 (5 bases each). CDR1 is SGHVS and CDR2 is FQNEAQ in the germline V gene. This CDR3 is 13 amino acids long. Trimming stripped 1 base from V and 4 bases from J, with 8 bases between. CDR3 bases: TGTGCCAGCAGCTTAGGGGGACCGTACGAGCAGTACTTC. Translating gives CASSLGGPYEQYF.

This chain links TRBV7-9 with TRBJ1-4; D perhaps matches TRBD1 (6 bases). This CDR3 has 18 amino acids. Germline CDR1 SEHNR, CDR2 FQNEAQ (reference sequence). Trimming stripped 2 bases from V and 0 bases from J, with 16 bases between. The CDR3 coding sequence is TGTGCCAGCAGCTTACCTCTACGCCGGACAGCAACTAATGAAAAACTGTTTTTT. Protein sequence: CASSLPLRRTATNEKLFF.

The chain has TRBV6-1 and TRBJ1-1, with 7 bases fitting TRBD1. The V gene's germline CDR1 is MNHNS and CDR2 SASEGT. This CDR3 comprises 13 residues. Trimming took 1 base from V and 5 from J; bases not matched to a gene: 1. CDR3 DNA sequence: TGTGCCAGCAGTGAAGACAGGGGTACTGAAGCTTTCTTT. Amino acid sequence: CASSEDRGTEAFF.

The chain combines TRBV28 with TRBJ2-1, with TRBD2 as a possible D gene (5 bases). Deletions cut 3 bases from V and 7 bases from J, with 13 bases between. This CDR3 has 14 residues. CDR1 and CDR2 (germline): MDHEN, SYDVKM. Here the CDR3 reads CASSFEVATNEQFF. The CDR3 nucleotides are TGTGCCAGCAGTTTTGAGGTAGCGACGAATGAGCAGTTCTTC.

Here the CDR3 reads CASSPLMGDRVPYEQYF. The CDR3 DNA follows: TGTGCCAGCAGCCCCCTTATGGGGGACAGGGTGCCCTACGAGCAGTACTTC. The rearrangement links TRBV7-9 to TRBJ2-7; 9 bases fit TRBD1. This CDR3 contains 17 residues. The germline V gene has CDR1 SEHNR and CDR2 FQNEAQ (reference sequence). Trimming cost V 5 bases and J 2 bases; bases outside gene matches: 13.

This clone occurred once. The identical CDR3 is also encoded by other nucleotide sequences in the sample. The chain links TRBV30 to TRBJ2-1; D remains unclear. Germline assignment: CDR1 GTSNPN and CDR2 SVGIG (reference sequence). The CDR3 runs to 13 residues. V shed 2 bases and J shed 1 base, with 6 bases lying between them. As DNA, the CDR3 is TGTGCCTGGAGTCCCAGTTCCTACAATGAGCAGTTCTTC. As protein: CAWSPSSYNEQFF.

The rearrangement links TRBV5-1 to TRBJ2-5, with D perhaps TRBD2 (5 bases). CDR1 is SGHRS, CDR2 YFSETQ, per germline. The CDR3 covers 14 residues. Trimming took 0 bases from V and 5 from J, leaving 11 bases between them. The DNA for the CDR3 is TGCGCCAGCAGCTTGGGAGGAGGTTGGGAGACCCAGTACTTC. Translated: CASSLGGGWETQYF.

This clone was seen only once. The sample contains more than one DNA sequence encoding this CDR3. The chain links TRBV27 to TRBJ2-7; D not resolved. This CDR3 comprises 12 residues. V lost 1 base and J 3 bases, leaving 4 bases between the germline ends. Germline CDR1 is MNHEY and CDR2 is SMNVEV (reference sequence). This CDR3 is CASSLYGYEQYF. CDR3 sequence (DNA): TGTGCCAGCAGTTTATACGGCTACGAGCAGTACTTC.